Following are 19 T cell receptor beta chains from one sample sequenced in a study of T-cell reconstitution after alpha-beta-depleted transplantation in children. Construction of the TCRbeta library involved unique molecular identifiers. TCRdb analysed the PCR reads with MiXCR anew, one entry per CDR3 protein. The sample carries about 830,000 distinct CDR3 sequences, less than 20% recorded once. This material consisted of PBMCs, mostly from graft donor cells, taken 360 days after TCRalphabeta/CD19-depleted stem cell transplant. Receptors were obtained from a male patient between 10 and 17 years old who had a stem cell transplant for acute lymphoblastic leukemia, so the T cells may come from the graft donor.

The genes are TRBV4-2 and TRBJ2-5; 13 bases are shared with TRBD2. Germline assignment: CDR1 LGHNA and CDR2 YNFKEQ. The V and J ends lost 0 bases and 3 bases, in that order; junction bases with no gene match: 4. The CDR3 runs 17 residues. CDR3 sequence reads: CASSQDPTSGREETQYF. The CDR3 bases are TGTGCCAGCAGCCAAGATCCCACTAGCGGGAGGGAAGAGACCCAGTACTTC.

There are many counts of this clonotype. This chain links TRBV20-1 with TRBJ2-7, with 7 bases fitting TRBD2. V was clipped by 1 base and J by 5 bases; unmatched bases: 17. Germline V gene sequence: CDR1 DFQATT, CDR2 SNEGSKA (reference sequence). This CDR3 is 17 amino acids long. CDR3 coding DNA: TGCAGTGCTAGAGTTGTTGAGGGCGCGGGAGTTCTCAACGAGCAGTACTTC. Amino acid sequence: CSARVVEGAGVLNEQYF.

This chain uses TRBV27 with TRBJ2-2, with a tentative D call TRBD2 (6 bases). CDR3 length equals 12 residues. Trimming cost V 7 bases and J 8 bases, with 11 bases left between them. From germline, CDR1 is MNHEY and CDR2 SMNVEV (reference sequence). The CDR3 nucleotides are TGTGCCAGCACGACTAGGGCGGGGGAGCTGTTTTTT. This gives the protein CASTTRAGELFF.

The chain uses TRBV5-1 and TRBJ2-5, with D possibly TRBD1 on 5 matching bases. CDR1 is SGHRS and CDR2 is YFSETQ in the germline V gene. V was cut by 2 bases and J by 4 bases, with 15 bases left in between. The CDR3 runs 15 residues. CDR3 region: CASSFKGPAAETQYF. The CDR3 nucleotides are TGCGCCAGCAGCTTCAAGGGGCCGGCAGCAGAGACCCAGTACTTC.

The chain recombines TRBV7-9 with TRBJ1-1; 9 positions agree with TRBD1. V shed 5 bases and J 0 bases; nucleotides not matched to a gene: 7. CDR1 is SEHNR, CDR2 FQNEAQ, per germline (reference sequence). This CDR3 region has 16 residues. CDR3 region: CASSGQGSVMNTEAFF. As DNA, the CDR3 is TGTGCCAGCAGCGGACAGGGGTCAGTTATGAACACTGAAGCTTTCTTT.

This clonotype was counted between two and nine times. This chain links TRBV20-1 with TRBJ2-3; no clear D gene. Trimming cost V 0 bases and J 2 bases, with 12 bases left between them. Germline loops: CDR1 DFQATT, CDR2 SNEGSKA (reference sequence). The CDR3 loop spans 15 amino acids. The CDR3, as DNA: TGCAGTGCTAGAGATCGGGTCGTCCACACAGATACGCAGTATTTT. Translated: CSARDRVVHTDTQYF.

The chain couples TRBV7-2 to TRBJ1-1; 8 bases match TRBD1. The CDR3 covers 15 residues. The V gene's germline CDR1 is SGHTA and CDR2 FQGNSA. J lost 5 bases, V lost 5 bases, and 10 bases had no gene match. The CDR3 protein is CASSPSRGPGTEAFF. The CDR3 nucleotides read TGTGCCAGCAGCCCATCCAGGGGGCCTGGAACTGAAGCTTTCTTT.

This chain connects TRBV4-1 to TRBJ1-6; 8 bases match TRBD1. Germline V CDR1 and CDR2: MGHRA, YSYEKL. The V and J ends lost 8 bases and 14 bases, in that order; junction bases with no gene match: 11. The CDR3 is 13 amino acids. CDR3 in DNA: TGCGCCAGCCAGGACAGGGACTTTGGATCCCTCCACTTT. Its translation is CASQDRDFGSLHF.

The V gene is TRBV12-3 or TRBV12-4, the J gene TRBJ2-7, with 9 bases that match TRBD1. The CDR3 runs to 16 residues. Trimming removed 6 bases from V and 3 bases from J; junction bases left unmatched: 12. CDR3 DNA sequence: TGTGCCAGCAGCTTTATACAGGGGGCAAGTAGCTACGAGCAGTACTTC. This encodes CASSFIQGASSYEQYF.

This clonotype was picked up a small number of times. This chain uses TRBV28 with TRBJ2-7, with D perhaps TRBD2 (5 bases). Per germline, CDR1 MDHEN and CDR2 SYDVKM. V dropped 3 bases and J dropped 2 bases, with 26 bases sitting between them. The CDR3 consists of 19 residues. DNA of the CDR3: TGTGCCAGCAGTTTCCTACTAGTTTTAACGGGGAAAACAACCTACGAGCAGTACTTC. This codes for CASSFLLVLTGKTTYEQYF.

The V call is TRBV20-1, the J call TRBJ1-5, with D unresolved. The CDR3 is 12 residues long. CDR1 and CDR2 from the germline V gene are DFQATT and SNEGSKA (reference sequence). V dropped 3 bases and J dropped 6 bases, with 9 bases sitting between them. CDR3 in DNA: TGCAGTGCTAGTAAGCAGACTCAGCCCCAGCATTTT. This gives the protein CSASKQTQPQHF.

V is TRBV9 and J is TRBJ2-3; D is ambiguous. Germline V lookup: CDR1 SGDLS, CDR2 YYNGEE. The CDR3 sequence is 14 residues long. Trimming left V 0 bases short and J 1 base short, with 6 bases between. The CDR3 nucleotides read TGTGCCAGCAGCGTAGGGGTCGGCACAGATACGCAGTATTTT. Translated, it gives CASSVGVGTDTQYF.

The chain couples TRBV12-3 or TRBV12-4 to TRBJ2-7; D remains unclear. The CDR3 covers 15 residues. The V gene lost 6 bases and the J gene lost 4 bases, with 19 bases spanning the gap. CDR3 in amino acids: CASRPAAESHYEQYF. CDR3 in DNA: TGTGCCAGCAGACCAGCTGCGGAATCGCATTACGAGCAGTACTTC.

This clonotype turned up a few times. The rearrangement joins TRBV20-1 to TRBJ2-5; D is uncertain. Germline loops: CDR1 DFQATT, CDR2 SNEGSKA (reference sequence). The CDR3 spans 16 residues. Deletions cut 0 bases from V and 1 base from J, with 15 bases between. CDR3: CSARDARRPVQETQYF. CDR3 DNA sequence: TGCAGTGCTAGAGACGCTCGCCGGCCGGTCCAAGAGACCCAGTACTTC.

The rearrangement uses TRBV6-5 and TRBJ2-3; D perhaps matches TRBD2 (5 bases). The germline V gene has CDR1 MNHEY and CDR2 SVGAGI. Between the trimmed V and J ends, which lost 0 bases and 3 bases, there was a span of 16 bases. The length of the CDR3 is 17 residues. CDR3 DNA sequence: TGTGCCAGCAGTTACTCGGGCGGGCCCGATGGGACAGATACGCAGTATTTT. The encoded protein is CASSYSGGPDGTDTQYF.

The table lists this clonotype with a few counts. The chain joins TRBV5-1 to TRBJ2-2, with 9 bases identical to TRBD2. The ends lost 1 base at V and 0 bases at J; junction bases unmatched: 4. CDR1 and CDR2 (germline): SGHRS, YFSETQ. This CDR3 comprises 17 residues. The CDR3 bases are TGCGCCAGCAGCTTGACTAGGACTAGCGCGAACACCGGGGAGCTGTTTTTT. Encoded protein: CASSLTRTSANTGELFF.

This clonotype showed up many times. The V call is TRBV2, the J call TRBJ2-2; 9 bases agree with TRBD2. Germline V gene sequence: CDR1 SNHLY, CDR2 FYNNEI. V lost 8 bases and J lost 4; bases outside the gene matches: 8. The CDR3 loop spans 15 amino acids. Written as DNA, the CDR3 is TGTGCCAGCGGTAGACTAGCGGCAAGCACCGGGGAGCTGTTTTTT. The encoded protein is CASGRLAASTGELFF.

This clonotype was seen more than once but under ten times. The chain joins TRBV7-6 to TRBJ1-5; weak D call: TRBD1 (6 bases). This CDR3 contains 15 residues. The germline V and J ends were trimmed by 1 base and 6 bases, with 13 bases remaining between them. Germline V CDR1 and CDR2: SGHVS, FNYEAQ. Here the CDR3 reads CASSLGAGGSQPQHF. For the CDR3, the DNA is TGTGCCAGCAGCTTAGGCGCGGGGGGCTCTCAGCCCCAGCATTTT.

V and J are TRBV5-1 and TRBJ2-1; TRBD2 agrees at 7 bases. Germline V CDR1 and CDR2: SGHRS, YFSETQ. Germline trimming cut 0 bases from V and 3 bases from J; bases unmatched to any gene: 15. This CDR3 region has 19 residues. In DNA, the CDR3 is TGCGCCAGCAGCTTGGGTCTGGTGGGCCGGAGCGGGGACTACAATGAGCAGTTCTTC. Translated: CASSLGLVGRSGDYNEQFF.